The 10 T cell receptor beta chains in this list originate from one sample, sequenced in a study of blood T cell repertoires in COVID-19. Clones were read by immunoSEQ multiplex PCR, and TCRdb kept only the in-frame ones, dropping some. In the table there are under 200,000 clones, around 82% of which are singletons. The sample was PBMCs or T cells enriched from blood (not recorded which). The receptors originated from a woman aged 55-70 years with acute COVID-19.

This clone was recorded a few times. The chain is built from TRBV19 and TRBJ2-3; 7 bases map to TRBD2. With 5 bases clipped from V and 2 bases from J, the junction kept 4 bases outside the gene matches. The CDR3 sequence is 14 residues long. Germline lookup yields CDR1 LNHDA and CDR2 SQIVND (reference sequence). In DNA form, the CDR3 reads TGTGCCAGTAGTGTAGCGGGTTACACAGATACGCAGTATTTT. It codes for CASSVAGYTDTQYF.

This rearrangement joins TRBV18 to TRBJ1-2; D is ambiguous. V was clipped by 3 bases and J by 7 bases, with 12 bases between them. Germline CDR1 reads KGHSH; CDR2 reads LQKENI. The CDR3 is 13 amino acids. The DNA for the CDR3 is TGTGCCAGCTCACCCGGCGAGGGCGGTGGCTACACCTTC. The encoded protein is CASSPGEGGGYTF.

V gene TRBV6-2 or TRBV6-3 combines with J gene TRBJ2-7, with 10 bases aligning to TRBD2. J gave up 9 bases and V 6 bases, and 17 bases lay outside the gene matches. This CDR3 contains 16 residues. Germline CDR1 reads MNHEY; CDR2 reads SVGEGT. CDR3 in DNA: TGTGCCAGCAGCCCTACGGCCTCTACTAGCGGGGTTGTGCAGTACGTC. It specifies CASSPTASTSGVVQYV.

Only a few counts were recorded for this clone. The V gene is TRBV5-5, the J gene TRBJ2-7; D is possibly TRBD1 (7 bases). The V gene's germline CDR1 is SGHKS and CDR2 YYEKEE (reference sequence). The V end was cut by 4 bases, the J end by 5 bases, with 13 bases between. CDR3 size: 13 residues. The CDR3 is CASSVEGANEQYV. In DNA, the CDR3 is TGTGCCAGCAGCGTGGAGGGGGCCAACGAGCAGTACGTC.

CDR3 in DNA: TGTGCCAGCAGCCTGACGGGGACAGCTACATCTGGAAACACCATATATTTT. Its translation is CASSLTGTATSGNTIYF. V is TRBV7-2 and J is TRBJ1-3, with TRBD1 matching over 7 bases. Per the germline V gene, CDR1 is SGHTA and CDR2 is FQGNSA. This CDR3 region has 17 residues. J lost 1 base, V lost 5 bases, and 11 bases had no gene match.

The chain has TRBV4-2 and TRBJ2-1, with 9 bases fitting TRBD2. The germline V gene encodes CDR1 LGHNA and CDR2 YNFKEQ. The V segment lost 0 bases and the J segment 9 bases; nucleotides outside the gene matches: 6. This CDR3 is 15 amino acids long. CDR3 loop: CASSQDRLAGSEQFF. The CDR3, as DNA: TGTGCCAGCAGCCAAGATAGGCTAGCGGGATCTGAGCAGTTCTTC.

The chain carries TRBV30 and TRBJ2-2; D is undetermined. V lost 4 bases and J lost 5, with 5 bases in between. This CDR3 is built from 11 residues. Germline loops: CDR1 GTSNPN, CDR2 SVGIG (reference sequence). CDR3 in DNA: TGTGCCTGGATGGCTACCGGGGAGCTGTTTTTT. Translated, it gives CAWMATGELFF.

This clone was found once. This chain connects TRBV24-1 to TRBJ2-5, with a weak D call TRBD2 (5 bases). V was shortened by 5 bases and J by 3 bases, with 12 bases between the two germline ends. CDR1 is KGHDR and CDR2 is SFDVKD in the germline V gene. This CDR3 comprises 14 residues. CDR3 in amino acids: CATSGYAGKETQYF. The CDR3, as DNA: TGTGCCACCAGTGGATACGCCGGGAAAGAGACCCAGTACTTC.

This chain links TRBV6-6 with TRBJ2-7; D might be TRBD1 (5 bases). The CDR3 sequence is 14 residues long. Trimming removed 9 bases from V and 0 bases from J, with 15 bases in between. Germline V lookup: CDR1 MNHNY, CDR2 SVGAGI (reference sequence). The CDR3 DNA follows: TGTGCCAGTAAAGGGGAACGATTCTCCTACGAGCAGTACTTC. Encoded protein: CASKGERFSYEQYF.

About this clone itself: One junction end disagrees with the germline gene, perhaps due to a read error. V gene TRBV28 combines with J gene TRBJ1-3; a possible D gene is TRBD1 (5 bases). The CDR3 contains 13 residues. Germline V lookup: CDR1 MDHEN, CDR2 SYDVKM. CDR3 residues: CASSLVRGSTIYF. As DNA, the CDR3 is TGTGCCAGCAGTTTAGTTAGGGGAAGCACCATATATTTT.